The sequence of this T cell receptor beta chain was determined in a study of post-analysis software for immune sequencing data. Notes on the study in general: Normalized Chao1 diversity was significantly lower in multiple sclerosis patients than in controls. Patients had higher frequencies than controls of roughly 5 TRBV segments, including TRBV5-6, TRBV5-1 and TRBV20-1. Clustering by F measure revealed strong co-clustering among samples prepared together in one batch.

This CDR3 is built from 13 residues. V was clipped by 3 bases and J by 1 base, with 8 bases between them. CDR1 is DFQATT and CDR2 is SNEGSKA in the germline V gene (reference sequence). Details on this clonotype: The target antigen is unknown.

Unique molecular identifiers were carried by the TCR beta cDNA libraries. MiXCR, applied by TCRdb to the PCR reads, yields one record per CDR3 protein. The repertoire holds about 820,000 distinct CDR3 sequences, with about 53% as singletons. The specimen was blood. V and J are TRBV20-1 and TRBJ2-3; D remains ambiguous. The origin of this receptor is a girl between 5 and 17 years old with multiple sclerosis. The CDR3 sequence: CSASLPGTDTQYF. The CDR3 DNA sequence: TGCAGTGCTAGTTTGCCGGGCACAGATACGCAGTATTTT.